This TCR beta chain was profiled in a study of T cells in Graves' hyperthyroidism and ophthalmopathy. Turning to the study itself: The authors collected peripheral blood at initial diagnosis, before any treatment.

CDR3 length equals 14 residues. The germline gives CDR1 SNHLY, CDR2 FYNNEI. The V segment lost 5 bases and the J segment 6 bases; nucleotides outside the gene matches: 3. Using RNA transcripts as the source, TCR beta CDR3 regions were amplified. The TCR CDR3 first-round RT-PCR relied on the HTBI primer set. TCRdb analysed the multiplex PCR reads with MiXCR anew, one entry per CDR3 protein. There are fewer than 300,000 distinct CDR3 sequences in the sample; approximately 14% occur only once, and around 31% lies in the top ten. This clonotype has a count of ten or more. The antigen remains undetermined. It was 10 ml of fresh peripheral blood that supplied the PBMCs. Notes on the study in general: Classification by a 13 V-J model distinguished ophthalmopathy from stable hyperthyroidism.

The chain recombines TRBV2 with TRBJ2-1; TRBD2 matches 11 bases. This receptor was identified in a woman aged 45-65 years with Graves' hyperthyroidism that later progressed to Graves' ophthalmopathy. Sequencing was carried out using blood. This chain's CDR3 is CASSRGTSGNEQFF. CDR3 bases: TGTGCCAGCAGTCGGGGGACTAGCGGCAATGAGCAGTTCTTC.